A selection of T cell receptor beta chains follows, all from one sample in a study of blood T cell repertoires in COVID-19. This table comes from immunoSEQ multiplex PCR, and its TCRdb copy is limited to in-frame clones, with some not included. The sample yields hundreds of thousands of clones, about four fifths seen once. The sequenced material came from peripheral blood. Receptors were obtained from a woman between 65 and 79 years old with acute or convalescent COVID-19. The CDR3 runs from the conserved cysteine through the conserved F or W.

j_call	v_call	cdr3_aa
TRBJ2-2	TRBV24-1	CATSDPRDRNTGELFF
TRBJ1-4	TRBV4-1	CASSVPGTGNEKLFF
TRBJ2-5	TRBV5-1	CASSLGTEIPQETQYF
TRBJ2-5	TRBV4-1	CASSQGVILAATQYF
TRBJ2-7	TRBV27	CASKMGQGAYEQYF
TRBJ1-5	TRBV7-8	CASSLGLDQPQHF
TRBJ1-5	TRBV6-5	CASRIRGNQPQHF
TRBJ1-1	TRBV3-1/TRBV3-2	CASSQQGGSNTEAFF
TRBJ2-4	TRBV4-3	CASPITGVVKNIQYF
TRBJ1-5	TRBV19	CASSSTGAGNQPQHF
TRBJ1-3	TRBV2	CASSGTGGFGNTIYF
TRBJ1-2	TRBV10-3	CAVSGQPNYGYTF
TRBJ2-7	TRBV6-6	CASSLGSGTVSYEQYF
TRBJ1-5	TRBV6-5	CAITGGGNQPQHF
TRBJ1-5	TRBV6-6	CASSLTGSSNQPQHF
TRBJ1-1	TRBV19	CASTRGVTEAFF
TRBJ2-6	TRBV18	CASSVTGSSGANVLTF
TRBJ1-4	TRBV5-1	CASSPTGLSGEKLFF
TRBJ1-1	TRBV3-1/TRBV3-2	CASGGTGLGTEAFF
TRBJ2-3	TRBV6-1	CASSEVWTGSDTQYF